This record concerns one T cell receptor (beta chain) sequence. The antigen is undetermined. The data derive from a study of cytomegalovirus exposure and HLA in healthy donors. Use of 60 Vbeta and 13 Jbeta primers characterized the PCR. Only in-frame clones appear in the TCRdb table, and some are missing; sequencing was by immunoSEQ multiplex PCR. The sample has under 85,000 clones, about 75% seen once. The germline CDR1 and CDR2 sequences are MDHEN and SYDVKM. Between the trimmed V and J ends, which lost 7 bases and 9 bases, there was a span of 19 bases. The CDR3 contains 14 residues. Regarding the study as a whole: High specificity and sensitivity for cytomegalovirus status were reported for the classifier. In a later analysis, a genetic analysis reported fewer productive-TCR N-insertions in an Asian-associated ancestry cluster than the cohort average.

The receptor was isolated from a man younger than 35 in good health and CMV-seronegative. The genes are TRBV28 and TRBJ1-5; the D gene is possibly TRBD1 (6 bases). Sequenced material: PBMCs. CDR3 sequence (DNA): TGTGCCAGCACCAAAAGACAGGAGGTGATGCCCCAGCATTTT. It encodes CASTKRQEVMPQHF.